These 27 T cell receptor beta chains came from one sample sequenced in a study of blood T cell repertoires in COVID-19. Some clones are missing from TCRdb's copy, which holds only in-frame ones; the method was immunoSEQ multiplex PCR. The repertoire holds 270,000 or so clones, with around 81% as singletons. The sequenced sample consisted of PBMCs or T cells enriched from blood (not recorded which). The receptors originated from a man aged 45-65 years who had recovered from COVID-19.

This clone showed up just once. V usage is TRBV24-1 and J usage is TRBJ2-5; 11 nucleotides line up with TRBD2. Germline V gene data show CDR1 as KGHDR and CDR2 as SFDVKD. The length of the CDR3 is 16 residues. V lost 4 bases and J lost 7; bases outside the gene matches: 10. Written as DNA, the CDR3 is TGTGCCACCAGTGACCCCACTAGCGGGGGCAAGATGACCCAGTACTTC. Translated: CATSDPTSGGKMTQYF.

The chain couples TRBV19 to TRBJ1-2, with 8 bases fitting TRBD1. The CDR3 extends over 13 amino acids. V lost 7 bases and J lost 8; bases outside the gene matches: 9. Germline V lookup: CDR1 LNHDA, CDR2 SQIVND (reference sequence). The CDR3 DNA reads as TGTGCCAGTACCCCAGGGGGCGCGGGGGGCTACACCTTC. It yields the protein CASTPGGAGGYTF. The full variable domain, its missing parts supplied by reference TRBV19 and TRBJ1-2, is DGGITQSPKYLFRKEGQNVTLSCEQNLNHDAMYWYRQDPGQGLRLIYYSQIVNDFQKGDIAEGYSVSREKKESFPLTVTSAQKNPTAFYLCASTPGGAGGYTFGSGTRLTVV.

The rearrangement uses TRBV5-1 and TRBJ2-1, with 11 bases fitting TRBD2. Germline V gives CDR1 SGHRS, CDR2 YFSETQ. V lost 4 bases to trimming and J lost 5 bases; unmatched junction nucleotides: 11. This CDR3 is built from 17 residues. In DNA, the CDR3 is TGCGCCAGCAGCCCCGACGGGACTAGCGGAGGGAACAATGAGCAGTTCTTC. Translation gives CASSPDGTSGGNNEQFF.

Concerning this clone itself: At one boundary the junction diverges from the germline segment, which might be a read error. The chain recombines TRBV6-4 with TRBJ2-2, with 9 bases aligning to TRBD2. Germline assignment: CDR1 MRHNA and CDR2 SNTAGT. There are 16 residues in the CDR3. CDR3 amino acids: CASCDAAGGPAGELFF. CDR3 nucleotides: TGTGCCAGCTGTGACGCGGCGGGGGGGCCCGCCGGGGAGCTGTTTTTT.

This clone has a single count. V gene TRBV27 combines with J gene TRBJ2-5, with 8 bases matching TRBD1. The V and J ends lost 6 bases and 7 bases, in that order; junction bases with no gene match: 7. This CDR3 has 13 amino acids. The V gene's germline CDR1 is MNHEY and CDR2 SMNVEV (reference sequence). The chain's CDR3 is CASSRGQEGTQYF. CDR3 bases: TGTGCCAGCAGCCGGGGACAGGAAGGGACCCAGTACTTC.

This clone was counted once. The chain links TRBV5-1 to TRBJ1-1; 9 positions agree with TRBD1. This CDR3 has 15 residues. CDR1 and CDR2 (germline): SGHRS, YFSETQ. V shed 4 bases and J 5 bases; nucleotides not matched to a gene: 9. CDR3 DNA sequence: TGCGCCAGCAGCCCCAACAGGGGGCAAAGGACTGAAGCTTTCTTT. It yields the protein CASSPNRGQRTEAFF. The variable domain in full, with the rest retrieved from reference TRBV5-1 and TRBJ1-1, is KAGVTQTPRYLIKTRGQQVTLSCSPISGHRSVSWYQQTPGQGLQFLFEYFSETQRNKGNFPGRFSGRQFSNSRSEMNVSTLELGDSALYLCASSPNRGQRTEAFFGQGTRLTVV.

The chain has TRBV12-3 or TRBV12-4 and TRBJ1-2; D possibly corresponds to TRBD1 (5 bases). V lost 10 bases and J 7 bases, leaving 13 bases between the germline ends. CDR3 length: 11 residues. CDR3 in DNA: TGTGCCAACCTAAGGGGAACTGGCTACACCTTC. This translates into CANLRGTGYTF.

The chain recombines TRBV27 with TRBJ2-2; D is ambiguous. The CDR3 contains 13 residues. The V and J ends lost 0 bases and 5 bases respectively, with 4 bases between them. Germline V gives CDR1 MNHEY, CDR2 SMNVEV (reference sequence). The CDR3 sequence: CASSLSATGELFF. The CDR3 DNA reads as TGTGCCAGCAGTTTATCTGCGACCGGGGAGCTGTTTTTT.

The rearrangement uses TRBV6-2 or TRBV6-3 and TRBJ2-3, with 10 bases matching TRBD1. The CDR3 covers 15 residues. The V gene's germline CDR1 is MNHEY and CDR2 SVGEGT. Trimming at V came to 6 bases and at J to 4 bases, leaving 7 bases not matched to a gene. The CDR3 here is CASSDGTGAPDTQYF. CDR3 nucleotides: TGTGCCAGCAGCGACGGGACAGGGGCCCCAGATACGCAGTATTTT.

CDR3 coding DNA: TGTGCCAGCAGTGAAGCGCTCTGGAGGGGGCGGGAAAAACTGTTTTTT. Its translation is CASSEALWRGREKLFF. This chain joins TRBV2 and TRBJ1-4, with 7 bases that match TRBD1. Trimming removed 0 bases from V and 8 bases from J; junction bases left unmatched: 9. This CDR3 is built from 16 residues. Germline values: CDR1 SNHLY, CDR2 FYNNEI.

This chain uses TRBV11-3 with TRBJ2-7, with D uncertain. Germline CDR1 SGHNT, CDR2 YENEEA. This CDR3 contains 15 residues. V lost 6 bases, J lost 1 base, and 16 bases lay in between. CDR3 coding DNA: TGTGCCAGCAGGCCAGGTCAGTCATCTTCCTACGAGCAGTACTTC. The encoded protein is CASRPGQSSSYEQYF.

CDR3 residues: CASSESRPLGTEAFF. The CDR3 coding sequence is TGTGCCAGCAGTGAATCCCGACCACTCGGGACTGAAGCTTTCTTT. This chain joins TRBV2 and TRBJ1-1, with D hard to call. V was shortened by 2 bases and J by 5 bases, with 15 bases between the two germline ends. Per the germline V gene, CDR1 is SNHLY and CDR2 is FYNNEI. The CDR3 runs to 15 residues. Combining the CDR3 with reference TRBV2 and TRBJ1-1 gives the whole variable domain EPEVTQTPSHQVTQMGQEVILRCVPISNHLYFYWYRQILGQKVEFLVSFYNNEISEKSEIFDDQFSVERPDGSNFTLKIRSTKLEDSAMYFCASSESRPLGTEAFFGQGTRLTVV.

The chain is built from TRBV19 and TRBJ1-1, with 7 bases aligning to TRBD1. V dropped 1 base and J dropped 2; count of bases not matched to a gene: 7. The CDR3 is made up of 16 amino acids. Germline V CDR1 and CDR2: LNHDA, SQIVND (reference sequence). The CDR3 DNA sequence: TGTGCCAGTAGTATAGCCGGGGGACAGCTTAACACTGAAGCTTTCTTT. Translating it yields CASSIAGGQLNTEAFF.

This chain uses TRBV10-3 with TRBJ1-6; 8 bases align to TRBD1. V shed 0 bases, J shed 7 bases, and the junction held 5 bases outside the gene matches. The CDR3 has 16 residues. The germline V gene encodes CDR1 ENHRY and CDR2 SYGVKD. DNA of the CDR3: TGTGCCATCAGTGAGTCGGACAGGGTCTCGAATTCACCCCTCCACTTT. This translates into CAISESDRVSNSPLHF.

This clone was detected a few times. V is TRBV12-5 and J is TRBJ1-2; 11 nucleotides align to TRBD1. Germline loops: CDR1 LGHNT, CDR2 FRNRAP. V trimming: 6 bases; J trimming: 8 bases; junction bases outside the gene matches: 11. This CDR3 has 15 residues. The DNA for the CDR3 is TGTGCTAGTGGCCCAGGGTGGACAGGGGGCGGAGGCTACACCTTC. Protein sequence: CASGPGWTGGGGYTF. Using reference TRBV12-5 and TRBJ1-2 for the parts outside the CDR3, the full variable domain is DARVTQTPRHKVTEMGQEVTMRCQPILGHNTVFWYRQTMMQGLELLAYFRNRAPLDDSGMPKDRFSAEMPDATLATLKIQPSEPRDSAVYFCASGPGWTGGGGYTFGSGTRLTVV.

The V and J genes are TRBV13 and TRBJ2-5; D unclear. In germline, CDR1 is PRHDT, CDR2 FYEKMQ (reference sequence). V was pared by 1 base and J by 4 bases, with 10 bases between. The CDR3 is made up of 14 amino acids. This CDR3 is CASSLVSSAETQYF. CDR3 sequence (DNA): TGTGCCAGCAGCTTAGTAAGCAGCGCAGAGACCCAGTACTTC.

This clone was seen once. The chain combines TRBV6-6 with TRBJ2-7; TRBD1 is a possible D gene (5 bases). Germline CDR1 and CDR2: MNHNY and SVGAGI (reference sequence). The V end was cut by 2 bases, the J end by 0 bases, with 14 bases between. The CDR3 has 16 amino acids. The CDR3 sequence is CASSYRSGAYSYEQYF. The CDR3 DNA reads as TGTGCCAGCAGTTACCGGTCTGGGGCCTACTCCTACGAGCAGTACTTC.

This chain connects TRBV7-9 to TRBJ1-2; 7 bases are shared with TRBD1. The ends lost 5 bases at V and 0 bases at J; junction bases unmatched: 6. Germline-derived CDR1 and CDR2 are SEHNR and FQNEAQ (reference sequence). The CDR3 totals 15 residues. CDR3 DNA sequence: TGTGCCAGCAGCCTAGACAGGGCCTCTAACTATGGCTACACCTTC. It yields the protein CASSLDRASNYGYTF.

The chain recombines TRBV27 with TRBJ2-7; TRBD1 might be the D (8 bases). CDR3 length: 16 residues. The V end was cut by 0 bases, the J end by 2 bases, with 14 bases between. Germline loops: CDR1 MNHEY, CDR2 SMNVEV (reference sequence). CDR3 residues: CASSLSEQGGTYEQYF. The DNA of the CDR3 is TGTGCCAGCAGTTTATCGGAACAGGGGGGGACCTACGAGCAGTACTTC.

V gene TRBV3-1 (or the pseudogene TRBV3-2) combines with J gene TRBJ1-5, with 12 bases matching TRBD1. J was trimmed by 0 bases and V by 1 base; bases with no gene match: 10. The CDR3 sequence is 20 residues long. The germline V gene has CDR1 LGHDT and CDR2 YNNKEL (reference sequence). The CDR3 DNA reads as TGTGCCAGCAGCCAAGGAGAACCGGGACAGGGGGCAAGTAGCAATCAGCCCCAGCATTTT. Translating it yields CASSQGEPGQGASSNQPQHF.

This chain joins TRBV5-1 and TRBJ2-7; possibly TRBD1 for D (5 bases). The CDR3 extends over 14 amino acids. V shed 0 bases and J shed 1 base, with 8 bases lying between them. CDR1 and CDR2 from the germline V gene are SGHRS and YFSETQ. This CDR3 reads CASSLDPGSYEQYF. The CDR3 coding sequence is TGCGCCAGCAGCTTGGATCCAGGGTCCTACGAGCAGTACTTC. Together with reference TRBV5-1 and TRBJ2-7, the CDR3 gives the full variable domain: KAGVTQTPRYLIKTRGQQVTLSCSPISGHRSVSWYQQTPGQGLQFLFEYFSETQRNKGNFPGRFSGRQFSNSRSEMNVSTLELGDSALYLCASSLDPGSYEQYFGPGTRLTVT.

CDR3: CASSGQATDTQYF. CDR3 sequence (DNA): TGTGCCAGTAGTGGACAGGCCACAGATACGCAGTATTTT. The chain is built from TRBV19 and TRBJ2-3; 7 nucleotides agree with TRBD1. From germline, CDR1 is LNHDA and CDR2 SQIVND (reference sequence). The CDR3 sequence is 13 residues long. With V trimmed by 5 bases and J by 2 bases, 1 base remained unmatched.

This sequence joins TRBV6-2 or TRBV6-3 and TRBJ2-3, with TRBD2 matching 9 bases. Germline CDR1 and CDR2: MNHEY and SVGEGT. The CDR3 has 15 amino acids. V was clipped by 0 bases and J by 4 bases; unmatched bases: 2. The CDR3 nucleotides read TGTGCCAGCAGTTACTCCGGCGGGAGGGCAGATACGCAGTATTTT. Residues: CASSYSGGRADTQYF.

The genes are TRBV11-3 and TRBJ1-1; D may be TRBD1 (5 bases). The CDR3 has 14 amino acids. V lost 1 base to trimming and J lost 3 bases, with 9 bases between them. Germline loops: CDR1 SGHNT, CDR2 YENEEA. The CDR3 protein is CASSLVTGDTEAFF. For the CDR3, the DNA is TGTGCCAGCAGCTTAGTAACAGGAGACACTGAAGCTTTCTTT.

The V gene is TRBV11-2, the J gene TRBJ1-1; unclear D gene. The CDR3 runs 15 residues. Germline values: CDR1 SGHAT, CDR2 FQNNGV. With 1 base removed from V and 0 bases from J, the gap between germline ends came to 9 bases. CDR3 sequence: CASSLVGQMNTEAFF. In DNA form, the CDR3 reads TGTGCCAGCAGCTTAGTTGGCCAAATGAACACTGAAGCTTTCTTT.

The chain carries TRBV3-1 (or the pseudogene TRBV3-2) and TRBJ2-1, with D possibly being TRBD1 (7 bases). V dropped 4 bases and J dropped 4 bases, with 23 bases sitting between them. Germline values: CDR1 LGHDT, CDR2 YNNKEL (reference sequence). The length of the CDR3 is 18 residues. The chain's CDR3 is CASSLEVARGTDYNEQFF. DNA of the CDR3: TGTGCCAGCAGCCTCGAGGTAGCGCGCGGGACAGATTACAATGAGCAGTTCTTC.

The chain joins TRBV19 to TRBJ2-6; D is possibly TRBD1 (5 bases). There are 17 residues in the CDR3. Trimming took 1 base from V and 1 from J, leaving 11 bases between them. Germline V gene lookup returns CDR1 LNHDA and CDR2 SQIVND (reference sequence). The CDR3 reads CASSIASTASGANVLTF. The CDR3 DNA follows: TGTGCCAGTAGTATAGCGTCGACAGCGTCTGGGGCCAACGTCCTGACTTTC. The entire variable domain, with the rest obtained from reference TRBV19 and TRBJ2-6, is as follows: DGGITQSPKYLFRKEGQNVTLSCEQNLNHDAMYWYRQDPGQGLRLIYYSQIVNDFQKGDIAEGYSVSREKKESFPLTVTSAQKNPTAFYLCASSIASTASGANVLTFGAGSRLTVL.